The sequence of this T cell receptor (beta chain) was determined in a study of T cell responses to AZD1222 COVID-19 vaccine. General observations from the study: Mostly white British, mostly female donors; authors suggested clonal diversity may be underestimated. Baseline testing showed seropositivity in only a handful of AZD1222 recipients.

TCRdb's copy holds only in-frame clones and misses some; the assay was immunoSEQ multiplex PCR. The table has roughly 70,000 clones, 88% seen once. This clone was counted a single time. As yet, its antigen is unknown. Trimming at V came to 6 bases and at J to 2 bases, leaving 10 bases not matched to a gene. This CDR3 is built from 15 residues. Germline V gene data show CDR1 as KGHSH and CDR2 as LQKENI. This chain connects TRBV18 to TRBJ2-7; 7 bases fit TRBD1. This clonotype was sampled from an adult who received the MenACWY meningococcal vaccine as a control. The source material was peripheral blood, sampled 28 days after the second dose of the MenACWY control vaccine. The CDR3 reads CASSPSGTETYEQYF. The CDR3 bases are TGTGCCAGCTCCCCATCCGGGACAGAGACCTACGAGCAGTACTTC. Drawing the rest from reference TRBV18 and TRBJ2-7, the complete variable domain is NAGVMQNPRHLVRRRGQEARLRCSPMKGHSHVYWYRQLPEEGLKFMVYLQKENIIDESGMPKERFSAEFPKEGPSILRIQQVVRGDSAAYFCASSPSGTETYEQYFGPGTRLTVT.